These T cell receptor beta chains were read from a single sample in a study of tumor-infiltrating lymphocytes in primary liver carcinoma. TCRdb itself ran the multiplex PCR reads through MiXCR, one entry per CDR3 protein. The data hold 310,000 or so distinct CDR3 sequences, with around three fifths observed a single time. Material for sequencing was peripheral blood. The receptors shown here come from a woman in her thirties with primary liver carcinoma and hepatitis B virus infection. Each CDR3 is given with its conserved first and last residue. The D gene is left open where the match is weak. Clone size, where shown, is once, few, many, or a class for clones that have expanded.

d_gene	abundance	v_gene	j_gene	CDR3nt	CDR3aa
TRBD2	-	TRBV6-2/TRBV6-3	TRBJ2-5	TGTGCCAGCAGTACCACCGTGACTAGCGGGAGTCATGGGGAGAAAGAGACCCAGTATTTC	CASSTTVTSGSHGEKETQYF
-	many	TRBV11-2	TRBJ2-1	TGTGCCAGCAGCTTAGCGGGAGTAATTATTGAGCAGTTCTTC	CASSLAGVIIEQFF
TRBD1	-	TRBV4-2	TRBJ2-7	TGTGCCGGCATCCGGGAGGGACAGGGGACCTCCTACGAGCAGTACTTC	CAGIREGQGTSYEQYF
-	-	TRBV30	TRBJ1-1	TGTGCCTGGAGCGTTCAGGAGTACACTGAAGCTTTCTTT	CAWSVQEYTEAFF
-	-	TRBV29-1	TRBJ2-7	TGCAGCGGAGGATACAGTGCCTACGAGCAGTACTTC	CSGGYSAYEQYF
TRBD1	many	TRBV28	TRBJ1-5	TGTGCCAGCAGTTTCCGCAGGGGGCAAAATCAGCCCCAGCATTTT	CASSFRRGQNQPQHF
-	-	TRBV7-8	TRBJ2-3	TGTGCCAGCAGTGCGCAGGGAAGAGACACAGATACGCAGTATTTT	CASSAQGRDTDTQYF
TRBD1	-	TRBV6-6	TRBJ2-3	TGTGCCAGCAGTTACGCTCGGACAGGTCGGACGTCAGATACGCGATATTTT	CASSYARTGRTSDTRYF
TRBD1	-	TRBV28	TRBJ2-2	TGTGCCAGCAGTCCGTGGGACAGGGTGCTGACCGGGGGGCTGTTTTTT	CASSPWDRVLTGGLFF
-	-	TRBV14	TRBJ2-7	TGTGCCAGCAGCCAAGGTCGCAGGACCCTGTACGAGCAGTACTTC	CASSQGRRTLYEQYF
-	-	TRBV25-1	TRBJ1-1	TGTGCCAGCAGTCTGGGGGGTATTAGCACTGAAGCTTTCTTT	CASSLGGISTEAFF
TRBD1	many	TRBV11-2	TRBJ1-1	TGTGCCAGCAGCCACACAGGGGCTTACACTGAAGCTTTCTTT	CASSHTGAYTEAFF
-	-	TRBV28	TRBJ1-3	TGTGCCAGCAGTTTATACCCCTCCACTGGAAACACCATATATTTT	CASSLYPSTGNTIYF
-	-	TRBV10-2	TRBJ1-1	TGCGCCAGCAGTGAGTGGTCGGCAGCTTTCTTT	CASSEWSAAFF
-	-	TRBV30	TRBJ2-7	TGTGCCCGGAGTGGAGGTGGTACCAAATACGAGCAGCACTTC	CARSGGGTKYEQHF
TRBD2	once	TRBV6-5	TRBJ2-3	TGTGCCAGCAGTTTTTTGGGCGGGAGCACAGATACGCTGTATTTT	CASSFLGGSTDTLYF
-	once	TRBV30	TRBJ2-7	TGTGCCTGGTCACAGGGTAGGGTCTACGAGCAGTACTTC	CAWSQGRVYEQYF
-	few	TRBV6-6	TRBJ2-5	TGTGCCAGCTCCGAGCCAAAAGAGACCCAGTACTTC	CASSEPKETQYF
-	-	TRBV6-1	TRBJ1-5	TGTGCCAGCAGTCTTTATGGGGCAGCGCTCAATCAGCCCCAGCACTTT	CASSLYGAALNQPQHF
-	many	TRBV12-3/TRBV12-4	TRBJ2-5	TGTGCCAGCAGTTTGGGACGGAAAGAGACCCAGTACTTC	CASSLGRKETQYF
-	once	TRBV11-3	TRBJ2-3	TGTGCCAGCAGCATAGATTGGCAGTCCCTTACGCAGTATTTT	CASSIDWQSLTQYF
-	few	TRBV12-3/TRBV12-4	TRBJ1-1	TGTGCCAGCAGTTTAGGGCCTCGGGACACTGAAGCTTTCTTT	CASSLGPRDTEAFF
-	-	TRBV2	TRBJ2-3	TGTGCCAGGAAAAAACAGGGAATCACAGATACGCAGTATTTT	CARKKQGITDTQYF
TRBD1	-	TRBV6-1	TRBJ2-5	TGTGCCAGCAGTGAATATCAGGGGGCGGGAGAGACCCAGTACTTC	CASSEYQGAGETQYF
-	once	TRBV5-5	TRBJ1-3	TGTGCCAGCAGCAAGGACGAAAACACCATATATTTT	CASSKDENTIYF
-	-	TRBV30	TRBJ1-5	TGTGCCTGGGGCACAGGGTTGGGACAGCCCCAGCATTTT	CAWGTGLGQPQHF
-	-	TRBV11-3	TRBJ2-7	TGTGCCAGCAGTTCATCTTTAGATGGGCAGAGCTACGAGCAGTACTTC	CASSSSLDGQSYEQYF
-	-	TRBV24-1	TRBJ2-1	TGTGCCACCAGCTTCGGGGCGAGTGAGCAGTTCTTC	CATSFGASEQFF
-	-	TRBV5-6	TRBJ2-5	TGTGCCAGCAGCTTGGGAGTTCTGGTTGGGGATCGAGAGACCCAGTACTTC	CASSLGVLVGDRETQYF
-	-	TRBV6-5	TRBJ1-5	TGTGCCAGCGGAGTTCAAAAGGGTACCAATCAGCCCCAGCATTTT	CASGVQKGTNQPQHF
TRBD2	-	TRBV11-2	TRBJ2-7	TGTGTCAGCAGCTTGGCAGGGACTAGCGGCCTCTTGGCGTACTTC	CVSSLAGTSGLLAYF
-	few	TRBV29-1	TRBJ2-7	TGCAGCGCTTCGGACAGTTTGACGGTAAAGCAGTACTTC	CSASDSLTVKQYF
-	-	TRBV12-3/TRBV12-4	TRBJ2-1	TGTGCCAGCAATTTTGGGGGCCATGAGCAGTTCTTC	CASNFGGHEQFF
TRBD1	-	TRBV5-4	TRBJ2-1	TGTGCCAGCAGCTTGGGTCGGGACAGCCCCTACAATGAGCAGTTCTTC	CASSLGRDSPYNEQFF
-	-	TRBV4-1	TRBJ1-5	TGCGCCAGCAGCCGGTACATAGGCCAGCCCCAGCATTTT	CASSRYIGQPQHF
-	-	TRBV11-3	TRBJ2-7	TGTGCCAGCAGCTTCTGGCAGGGGCCCATCTACGAGCAGTACTTC	CASSFWQGPIYEQYF
-	-	TRBV11-2	TRBJ2-7	TGTGCCAGCAGCTTTTTGGTGACCTACGAGCAGCGCTTC	CASSFLVTYEQRF
-	few	TRBV7-9	TRBJ2-1	TGTGCCAGCAGCTTAGTAGGGGAGGCGATCTTC	CASSLVGEAIF
-	many	TRBV4-2	TRBJ1-5	TGTGCCAGCAGCCGAGAGACAGGTGTCAGCAATCAGCCCCAGCATTTT	CASSRETGVSNQPQHF
TRBD1	many	TRBV4-1	TRBJ2-1	TGCGCCAGCAGCCAGACAGGGAACAATGAGCAGTTCTTC	CASSQTGNNEQFF
-	-	TRBV6-2/TRBV6-3	TRBJ1-4	TGTGCCAGCAGTTGCGCCGGGTTTGAAAAACTGTTTTTT	CASSCAGFEKLFF
-	many	TRBV4-3	TRBJ2-3	TGCGCCAGCAGCCAAGGCCAGGGAAACACAGATACGCAGTATTTT	CASSQGQGNTDTQYF
TRBD2	-	TRBV18	TRBJ2-2	TGTGCCAGCTCACCAAGGCTAGCGGGAGGGCCGAGCACCGGGGAGCTGTTTTTT	CASSPRLAGGPSTGELFF
TRBD1	-	TRBV7-9	TRBJ1-1	TGTGCCAGCAGCCGGAAGACAGGGGGCACTGAAGCTTTCTTT	CASSRKTGGTEAFF
-	few	TRBV6-5	TRBJ1-1	TGTGCCAGCAGTTACTCGAGAACCGGGCTCGCTGAAGCTTTCTTT	CASSYSRTGLAEAFF
-	-	TRBV7-8	TRBJ1-5	TGTGCCAGCAGCTTGGCAGGGCCCCAGCATTTT	CASSLAGPQHF
TRBD1	few	TRBV6-5	TRBJ2-6	TGTGCCAGCAGTTACTCGGGACAGGGCTCTGGGGCCAACGTCCTGACTTTC	CASSYSGQGSGANVLTF
-	-	TRBV4-1	TRBJ2-3	TGTGCCAGCAGCCAAGGAGTCAGTGGGCGAAGCACAGATACGCAGTATTTT	CASSQGVSGRSTDTQYF
TRBD1	-	TRBV11-2	TRBJ2-5	TGTGCCAGCAGCTCAGACAGGGTTCAAGAGACCCGGTACTTC	CASSSDRVQETRYF
-	-	TRBV11-2	TRBJ2-3	TGTGCTAGCAGATTAACCCCCTGGGGGGATGTGAAAGATACGCAGTATTTT	CASRLTPWGDVKDTQYF
-	many	TRBV29-1	TRBJ1-2	TGCAGCGCTTTCCGGGACACCAGTGGAGCTAACTATGGCTACACCTTC	CSAFRDTSGANYGYTF
-	-	TRBV4-3	TRBJ2-1	TGCGCCAGCAGCCGAGATGCGGGAAGCTCCTACAGTGAGCAGCTCTTC	CASSRDAGSSYSEQLF
-	-	TRBV24-1	TRBJ2-1	TGTGCCACCAGTGCCCCAGGAGGGGAGCAGTTCTTC	CATSAPGGEQFF
-	-	TRBV11-2	TRBJ1-1	TGTGCCAACAGATTAAACCTTCCTGAAGCTTTCTTT	CANRLNLPEAFF